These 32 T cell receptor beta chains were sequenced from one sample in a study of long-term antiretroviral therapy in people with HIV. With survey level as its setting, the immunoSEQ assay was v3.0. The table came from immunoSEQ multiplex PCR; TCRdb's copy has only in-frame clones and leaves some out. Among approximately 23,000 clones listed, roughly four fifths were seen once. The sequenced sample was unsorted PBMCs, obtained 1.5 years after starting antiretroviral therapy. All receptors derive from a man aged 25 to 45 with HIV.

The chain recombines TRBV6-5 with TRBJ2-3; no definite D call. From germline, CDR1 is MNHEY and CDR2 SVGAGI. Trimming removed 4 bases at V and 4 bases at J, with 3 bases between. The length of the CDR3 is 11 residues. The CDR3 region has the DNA TGTGCCAGCAGTTCCTCAGATACGCAGTATTTT. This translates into CASSSSDTQYF.

The CDR3 loop is CASSSPRLATEAFF. CDR3 nucleotide sequence: TGTGCCAGCAGCTCCCCTCGTCTTGCCACTGAAGCTTTCTTT. The V gene is TRBV11-3, the J gene TRBJ1-1; D not certain. The CDR3 has 14 residues. The ends were cut back, 4 bases at V and 4 bases at J, with 13 bases in the middle. Germline V gene sequence: CDR1 SGHNT, CDR2 YENEEA.

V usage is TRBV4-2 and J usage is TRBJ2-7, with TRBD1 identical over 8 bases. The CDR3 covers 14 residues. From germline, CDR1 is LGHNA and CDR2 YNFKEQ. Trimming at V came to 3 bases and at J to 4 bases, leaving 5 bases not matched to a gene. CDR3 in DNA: TGTGCCAGCAGCCACGGGACAGGAGAATACGAGCAGTACTTC. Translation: CASSHGTGEYEQYF.

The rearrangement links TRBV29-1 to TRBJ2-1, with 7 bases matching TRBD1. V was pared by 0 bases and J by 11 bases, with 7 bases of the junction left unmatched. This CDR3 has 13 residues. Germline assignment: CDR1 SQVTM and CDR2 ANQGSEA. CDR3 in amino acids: CSVEDLPGQQQFF. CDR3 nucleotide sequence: TGCAGCGTTGAAGATCTACCGGGACAGCAGCAGTTCTTC.

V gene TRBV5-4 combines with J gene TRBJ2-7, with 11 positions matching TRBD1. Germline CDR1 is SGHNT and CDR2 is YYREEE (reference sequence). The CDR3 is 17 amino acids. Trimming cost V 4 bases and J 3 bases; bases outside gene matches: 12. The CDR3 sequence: CASSDGQGASAIYEQYF. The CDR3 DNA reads TGTGCCAGCAGCGATGGACAGGGGGCCTCCGCTATCTACGAGCAGTACTTC.

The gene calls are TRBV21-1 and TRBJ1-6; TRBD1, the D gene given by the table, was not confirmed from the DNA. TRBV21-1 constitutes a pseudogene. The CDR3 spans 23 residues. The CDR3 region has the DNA TGTGCCAGCAGCAAACCATCCCAGAAACTTACGGACAGGCTTGACTCCTATAATTCACCCCTCCACTTT. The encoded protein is CASSKPSQKLTDRLDSYNSPLHF.

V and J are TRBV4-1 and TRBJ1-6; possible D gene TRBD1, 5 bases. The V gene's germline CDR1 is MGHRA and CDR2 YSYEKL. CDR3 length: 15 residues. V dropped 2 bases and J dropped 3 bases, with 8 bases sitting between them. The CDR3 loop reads CASSQQTVYNSPLHF. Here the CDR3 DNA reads TGCGCCAGCAGCCAACAGACAGTCTATAATTCACCCCTCCACTTT.

The CDR3 region is CASSHRNTGELFF. The CDR3 nucleotides read TGTGCCAGCAGCCATCGAAACACCGGGGAGCTGTTTTTT. The chain has TRBV4-2 and TRBJ2-2; no clear D gene. V lost 3 bases to trimming and J lost 2 bases, with 4 bases between them. The CDR3 contains 13 residues. CDR1 is LGHNA, CDR2 YNFKEQ, per germline.

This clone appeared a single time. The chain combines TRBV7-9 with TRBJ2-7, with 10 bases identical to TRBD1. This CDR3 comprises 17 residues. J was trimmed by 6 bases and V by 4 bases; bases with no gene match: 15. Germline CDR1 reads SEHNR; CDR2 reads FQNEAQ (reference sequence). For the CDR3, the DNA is TGTGCCAGCAGCTCGGCATTCTTCGGACAGGGGGAAGGCGAGCAGTACTTC. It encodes CASSSAFFGQGEGEQYF.

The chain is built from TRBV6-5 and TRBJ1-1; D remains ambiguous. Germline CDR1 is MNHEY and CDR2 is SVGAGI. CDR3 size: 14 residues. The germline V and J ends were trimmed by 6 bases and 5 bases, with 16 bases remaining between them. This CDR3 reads CASSSSDGRTEAFF. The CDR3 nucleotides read TGTGCCAGCAGCTCCTCAGATGGGAGAACTGAAGCTTTCTTT.

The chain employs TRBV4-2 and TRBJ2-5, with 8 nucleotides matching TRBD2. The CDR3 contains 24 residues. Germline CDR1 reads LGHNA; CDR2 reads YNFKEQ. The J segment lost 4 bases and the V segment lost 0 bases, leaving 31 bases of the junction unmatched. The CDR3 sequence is CASSQDRGPEGSKAGESRRETQYF. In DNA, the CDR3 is TGTGCCAGCAGCCAAGATAGGGGTCCGGAGGGGAGTAAAGCGGGAGAATCGAGGAGAGAGACCCAGTACTTC.

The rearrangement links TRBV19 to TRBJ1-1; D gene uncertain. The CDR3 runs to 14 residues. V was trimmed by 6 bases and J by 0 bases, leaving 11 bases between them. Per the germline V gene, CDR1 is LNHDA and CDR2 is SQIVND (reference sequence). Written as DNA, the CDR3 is TGTGCCAGTAGGTTAATCAGCATGAACACTGAAGCTTTCTTT. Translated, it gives CASRLISMNTEAFF.

The CDR3 coding sequence is TGCAGCTCCAGGGTGGCGAACACTGAAGCTTTCTTT. This sequence encodes CSSRVANTEAFF. The J gene is TRBJ1-1, the V gene TRBV29-1, with D maybe TRBD1 (5 bases). Germline assignment: CDR1 SQVTM and CDR2 ANQGSEA. CDR3 length: 12 residues. With 8 bases removed from V and 1 base from J, the gap between germline ends came to 11 bases.

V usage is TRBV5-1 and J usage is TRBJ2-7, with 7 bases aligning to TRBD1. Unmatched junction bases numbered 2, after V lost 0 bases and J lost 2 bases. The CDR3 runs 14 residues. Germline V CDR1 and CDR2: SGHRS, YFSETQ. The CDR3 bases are TGCGCCAGCAGCTTGGGTCAGGGGGCCTACGAGCAGTACTTC. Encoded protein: CASSLGQGAYEQYF. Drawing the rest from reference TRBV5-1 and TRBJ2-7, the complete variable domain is KAGVTQTPRYLIKTRGQQVTLSCSPISGHRSVSWYQQTPGQGLQFLFEYFSETQRNKGNFPGRFSGRQFSNSRSEMNVSTLELGDSALYLCASSLGQGAYEQYFGPGTRLTVT.

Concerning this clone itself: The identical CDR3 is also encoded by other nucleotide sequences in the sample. This CDR3 is CASTPGGYSNQPQHF. The CDR3 DNA follows: TGTGCCAGTACCCCGGGGGGGTATAGCAATCAGCCCCAGCATTTT. This chain links TRBV19 with TRBJ1-5; maybe TRBD1 (5 bases). Germline CDR1 reads LNHDA; CDR2 reads SQIVND (reference sequence). Trimming removed 7 bases from V and 0 bases from J, with 13 bases in between. This CDR3 region has 15 residues.

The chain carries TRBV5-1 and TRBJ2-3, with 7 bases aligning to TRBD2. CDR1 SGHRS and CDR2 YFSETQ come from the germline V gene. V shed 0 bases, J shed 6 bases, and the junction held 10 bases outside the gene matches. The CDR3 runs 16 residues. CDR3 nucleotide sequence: TGCGCCAGCAGCTTGGCTAGCGGTCAAGGCATGGATACGCAGTATTTT. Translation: CASSLASGQGMDTQYF.

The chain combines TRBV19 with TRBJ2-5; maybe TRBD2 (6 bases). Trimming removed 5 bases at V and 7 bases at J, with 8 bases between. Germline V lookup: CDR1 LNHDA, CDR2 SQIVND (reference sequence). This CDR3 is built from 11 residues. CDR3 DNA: TGTGCCAGTAGTCCCGGGGGGACCCAGTACTTC. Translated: CASSPGGTQYF.

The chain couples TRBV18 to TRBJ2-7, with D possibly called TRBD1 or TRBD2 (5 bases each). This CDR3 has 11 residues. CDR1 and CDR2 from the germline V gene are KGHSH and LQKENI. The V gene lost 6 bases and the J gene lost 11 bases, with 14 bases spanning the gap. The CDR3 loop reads CASSPGAEEYF. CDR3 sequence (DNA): TGTGCCAGCTCCCCCGGGGCCGAAGAGTACTTC.

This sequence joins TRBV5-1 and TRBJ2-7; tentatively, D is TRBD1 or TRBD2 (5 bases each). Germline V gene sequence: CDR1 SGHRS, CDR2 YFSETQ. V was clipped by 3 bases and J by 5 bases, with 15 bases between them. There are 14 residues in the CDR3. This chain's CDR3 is CASSWTGAADEQYF. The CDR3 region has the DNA TGCGCCAGCAGCTGGACCGGGGCCGCAGACGAGCAGTACTTC.

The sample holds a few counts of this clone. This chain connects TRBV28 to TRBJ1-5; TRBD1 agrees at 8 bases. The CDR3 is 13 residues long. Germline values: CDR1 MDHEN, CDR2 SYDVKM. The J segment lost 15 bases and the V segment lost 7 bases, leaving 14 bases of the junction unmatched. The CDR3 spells CASTKGQVLFRHF. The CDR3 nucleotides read TGTGCCAGCACCAAGGGACAGGTATTGTTTCGGCATTTT.

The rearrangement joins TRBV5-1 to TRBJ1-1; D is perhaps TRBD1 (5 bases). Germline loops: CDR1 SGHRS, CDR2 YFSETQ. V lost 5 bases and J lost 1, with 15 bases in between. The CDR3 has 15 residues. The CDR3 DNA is TGCGCCAGCAGGGAAGGGGCGGTTCAGAACACTGAAGCTTTCTTT. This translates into CASREGAVQNTEAFF.

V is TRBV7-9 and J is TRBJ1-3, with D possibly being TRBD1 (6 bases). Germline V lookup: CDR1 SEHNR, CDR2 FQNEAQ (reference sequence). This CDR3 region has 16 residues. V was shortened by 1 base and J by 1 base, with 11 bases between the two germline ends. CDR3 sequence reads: CASSLDGQGSGNTIYF. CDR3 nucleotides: TGTGCCAGCAGCTTAGACGGGCAGGGGTCTGGAAACACCATATATTTT.

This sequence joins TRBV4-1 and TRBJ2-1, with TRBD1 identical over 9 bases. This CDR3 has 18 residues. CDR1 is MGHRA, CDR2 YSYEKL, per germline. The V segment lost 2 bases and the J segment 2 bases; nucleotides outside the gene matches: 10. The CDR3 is CASSQYTGGHGPYNEQFF. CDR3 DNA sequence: TGCGCCAGCAGCCAATACACAGGGGGCCACGGCCCCTACAATGAGCAGTTCTTC.

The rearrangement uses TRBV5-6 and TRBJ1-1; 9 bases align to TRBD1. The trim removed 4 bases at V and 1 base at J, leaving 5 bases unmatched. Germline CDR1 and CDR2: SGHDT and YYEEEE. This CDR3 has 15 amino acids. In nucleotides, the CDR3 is TGTGCCAGCAGCAACCACAGGGGGCCGAACACTGAAGCTTTCTTT. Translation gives CASSNHRGPNTEAFF.

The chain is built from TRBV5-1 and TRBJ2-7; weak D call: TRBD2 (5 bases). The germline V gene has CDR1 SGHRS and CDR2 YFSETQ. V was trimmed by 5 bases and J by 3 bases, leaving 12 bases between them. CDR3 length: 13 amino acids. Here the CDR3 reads CASSQDSFYEQYF. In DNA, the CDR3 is TGCGCCAGCAGTCAGGACTCCTTCTACGAGCAGTACTTC. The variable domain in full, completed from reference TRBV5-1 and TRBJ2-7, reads KAGVTQTPRYLIKTRGQQVTLSCSPISGHRSVSWYQQTPGQGLQFLFEYFSETQRNKGNFPGRFSGRQFSNSRSEMNVSTLELGDSALYLCASSQDSFYEQYFGPGTRLTVT.

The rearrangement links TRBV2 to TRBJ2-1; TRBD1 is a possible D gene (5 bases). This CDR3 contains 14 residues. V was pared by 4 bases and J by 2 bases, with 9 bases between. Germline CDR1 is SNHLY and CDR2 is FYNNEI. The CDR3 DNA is TGTGCCAGCAGTGGTAGGGGCGCCTACAATGAGCAGTTCTTC. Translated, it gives CASSGRGAYNEQFF. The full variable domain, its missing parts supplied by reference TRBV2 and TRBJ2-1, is EPEVTQTPSHQVTQMGQEVILRCVPISNHLYFYWYRQILGQKVEFLVSFYNNEISEKSEIFDDQFSVERPDGSNFTLKIRSTKLEDSAMYFCASSGRGAYNEQFFGPGTRLTVL.

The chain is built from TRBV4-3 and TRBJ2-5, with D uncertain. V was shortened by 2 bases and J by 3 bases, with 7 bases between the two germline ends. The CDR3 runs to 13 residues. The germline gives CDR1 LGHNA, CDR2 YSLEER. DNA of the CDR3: TGCGCCAGCAGCCAAACTACCGAAGAGACCCAGTACTTC. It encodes CASSQTTEETQYF.

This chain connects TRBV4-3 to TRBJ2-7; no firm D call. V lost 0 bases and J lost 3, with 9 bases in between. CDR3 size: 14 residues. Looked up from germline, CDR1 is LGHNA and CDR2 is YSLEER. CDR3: CASSQDLGFYEQYF. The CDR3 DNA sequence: TGCGCCAGCAGCCAAGATTTAGGGTTCTACGAGCAGTACTTC.

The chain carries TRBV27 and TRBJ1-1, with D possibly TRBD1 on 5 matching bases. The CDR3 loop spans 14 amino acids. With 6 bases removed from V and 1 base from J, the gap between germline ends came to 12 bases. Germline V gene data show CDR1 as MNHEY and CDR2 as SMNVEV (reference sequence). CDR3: CASRGGIANTEAFF. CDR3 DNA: TGTGCCAGCAGGGGGGGGATAGCGAACACTGAAGCTTTCTTT.

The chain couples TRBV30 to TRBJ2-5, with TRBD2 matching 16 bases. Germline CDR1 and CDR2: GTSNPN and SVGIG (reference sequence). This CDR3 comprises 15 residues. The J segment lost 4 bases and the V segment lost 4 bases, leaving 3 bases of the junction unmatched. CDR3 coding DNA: TGTGCCTGGACCGGGACTAGCGGGAGGGGAGAGACCCAGTACTTC. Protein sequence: CAWTGTSGRGETQYF.

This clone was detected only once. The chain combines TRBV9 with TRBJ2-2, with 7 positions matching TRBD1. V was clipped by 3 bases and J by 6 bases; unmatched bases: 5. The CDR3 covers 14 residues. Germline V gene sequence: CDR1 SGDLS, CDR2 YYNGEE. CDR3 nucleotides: TGTGCCAGCAGCGGACAGGGCGTTGCCGGGGAGCTGTTTTTT. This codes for CASSGQGVAGELFF.

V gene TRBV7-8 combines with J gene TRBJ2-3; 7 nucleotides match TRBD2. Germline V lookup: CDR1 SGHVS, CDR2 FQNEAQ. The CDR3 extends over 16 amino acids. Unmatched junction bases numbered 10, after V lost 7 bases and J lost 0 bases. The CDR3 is CASTPTGGLSTDTQYF. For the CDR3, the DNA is TGTGCCAGCACCCCTACGGGAGGCCTTAGCACAGATACGCAGTATTTT.